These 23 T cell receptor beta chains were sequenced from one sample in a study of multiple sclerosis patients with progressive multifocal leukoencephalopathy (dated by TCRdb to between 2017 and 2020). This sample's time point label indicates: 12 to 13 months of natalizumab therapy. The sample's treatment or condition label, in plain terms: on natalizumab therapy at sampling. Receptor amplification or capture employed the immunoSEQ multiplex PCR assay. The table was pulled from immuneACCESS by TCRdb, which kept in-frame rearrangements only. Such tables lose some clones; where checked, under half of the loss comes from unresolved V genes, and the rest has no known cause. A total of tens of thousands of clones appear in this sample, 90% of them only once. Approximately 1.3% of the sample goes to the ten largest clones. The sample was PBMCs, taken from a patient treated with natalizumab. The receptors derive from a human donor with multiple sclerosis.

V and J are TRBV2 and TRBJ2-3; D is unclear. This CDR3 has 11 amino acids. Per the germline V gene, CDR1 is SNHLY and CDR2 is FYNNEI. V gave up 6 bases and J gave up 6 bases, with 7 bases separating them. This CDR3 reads CASSPEDTQYF. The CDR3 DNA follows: TGTGCCAGCAGCCCTGAGGATACGCAGTATTTT. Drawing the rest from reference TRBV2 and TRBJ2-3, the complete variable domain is EPEVTQTPSHQVTQMGQEVILRCVPISNHLYFYWYRQILGQKVEFLVSFYNNEISEKSEIFDDQFSVERPDGSNFTLKIRSTKLEDSAMYFCASSPEDTQYFGPGTRLTVL.

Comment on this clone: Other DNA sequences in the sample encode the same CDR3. This CDR3 reads CASSPSGSYEQYF. The CDR3 DNA is TGTGCCAGCAGCCCCAGCGGGTCCTACGAGCAGTACTTC. The V gene is TRBV7-3, the J gene TRBJ2-7; weak D call: TRBD2 (6 bases). The CDR3 is 13 amino acids. Germline CDR1 SGHTA, CDR2 FQGTGA. V was cut by 5 bases and J by 1 base, with 9 bases left in between.

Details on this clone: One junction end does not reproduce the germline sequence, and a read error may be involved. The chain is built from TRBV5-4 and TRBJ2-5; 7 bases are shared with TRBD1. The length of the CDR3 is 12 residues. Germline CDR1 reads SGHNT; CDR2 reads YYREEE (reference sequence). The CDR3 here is CASRDTRDSAHF. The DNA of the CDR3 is TGTGCCAGCAGAGACACTCGGGACAGCGCACACTTC.

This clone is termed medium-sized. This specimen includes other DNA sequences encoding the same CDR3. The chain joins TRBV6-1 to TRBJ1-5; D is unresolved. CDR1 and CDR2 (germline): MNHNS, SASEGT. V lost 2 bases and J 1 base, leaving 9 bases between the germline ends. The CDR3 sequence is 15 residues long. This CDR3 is CASSEYDGSNQPQHF. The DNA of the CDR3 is TGTGCCAGCAGTGAATACGACGGAAGCAATCAGCCCCAGCATTTT.

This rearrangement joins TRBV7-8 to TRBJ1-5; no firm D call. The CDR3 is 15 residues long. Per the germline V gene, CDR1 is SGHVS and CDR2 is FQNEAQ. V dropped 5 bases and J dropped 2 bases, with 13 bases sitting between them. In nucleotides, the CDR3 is TGTGCCAGCAGCCTCGGAGGATATGGCAATCAGCCCCAGCATTTT. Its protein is CASSLGGYGNQPQHF.

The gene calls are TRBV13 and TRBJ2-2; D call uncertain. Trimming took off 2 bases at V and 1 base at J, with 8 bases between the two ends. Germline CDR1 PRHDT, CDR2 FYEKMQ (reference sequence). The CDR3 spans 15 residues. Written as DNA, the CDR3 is TGTGCCAGCAGCTTACGGGCAGAGAACACCGGGGAGCTGTTTTTT. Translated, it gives CASSLRAENTGELFF.

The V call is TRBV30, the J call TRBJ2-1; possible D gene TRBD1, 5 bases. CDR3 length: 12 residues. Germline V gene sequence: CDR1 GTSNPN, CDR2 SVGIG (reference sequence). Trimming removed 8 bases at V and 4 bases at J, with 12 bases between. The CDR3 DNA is TGTGCCACATGGACACTTTACAATGAGCAGTTCTTC. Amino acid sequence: CATWTLYNEQFF.

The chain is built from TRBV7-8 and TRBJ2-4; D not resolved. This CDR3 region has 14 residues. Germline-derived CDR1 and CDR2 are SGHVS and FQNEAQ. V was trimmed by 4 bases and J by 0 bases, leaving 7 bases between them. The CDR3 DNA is TGTGCCAGCAGCTCGAGTCTAGCCAAAAACATTCAGTACTTC. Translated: CASSSSLAKNIQYF.

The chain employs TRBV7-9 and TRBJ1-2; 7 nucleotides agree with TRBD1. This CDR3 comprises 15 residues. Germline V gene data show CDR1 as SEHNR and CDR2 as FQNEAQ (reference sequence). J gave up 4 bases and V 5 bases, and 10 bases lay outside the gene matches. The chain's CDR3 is CASSRGQTFGYGYTF. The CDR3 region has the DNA TGTGCCAGCAGCCGGGGACAGACCTTTGGCTATGGCTACACCTTC. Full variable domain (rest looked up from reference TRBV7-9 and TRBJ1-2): DTGVSQNPRHKITKRGQNVTFRCDPISEHNRLYWYRQTLGQGPEFLTYFQNEAQLEKSRLLSDRFSAERPKGSFSTLEIQRTEQGDSAMYLCASSRGQTFGYGYTFGSGTRLTVV.

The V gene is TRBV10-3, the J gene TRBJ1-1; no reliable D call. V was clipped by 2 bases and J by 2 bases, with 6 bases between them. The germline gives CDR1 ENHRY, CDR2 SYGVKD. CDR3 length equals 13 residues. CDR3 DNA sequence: TGTGCCATCAGTGAGAGGCCAAACACTGAAGCTTTCTTT. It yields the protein CAISERPNTEAFF.

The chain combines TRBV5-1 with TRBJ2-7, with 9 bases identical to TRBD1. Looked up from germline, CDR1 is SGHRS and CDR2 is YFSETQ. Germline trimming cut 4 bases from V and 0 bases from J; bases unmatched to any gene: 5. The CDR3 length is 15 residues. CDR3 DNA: TGCGCCAGCAGCAGGACAGGGGATAGCTCCTACGAGCAGTACTTC. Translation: CASSRTGDSSYEQYF. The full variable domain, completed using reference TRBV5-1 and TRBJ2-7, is KAGVTQTPRYLIKTRGQQVTLSCSPISGHRSVSWYQQTPGQGLQFLFEYFSETQRNKGNFPGRFSGRQFSNSRSEMNVSTLELGDSALYLCASSRTGDSSYEQYFGPGTRLTVT.

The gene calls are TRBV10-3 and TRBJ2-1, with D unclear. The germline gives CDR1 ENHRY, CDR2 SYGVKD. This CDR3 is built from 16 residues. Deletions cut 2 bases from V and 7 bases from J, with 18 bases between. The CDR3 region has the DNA TGTGCCATCAGTGAGGTTGACGGGTCGCTTTCTAATGAGCAGTTCTTC. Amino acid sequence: CAISEVDGSLSNEQFF.

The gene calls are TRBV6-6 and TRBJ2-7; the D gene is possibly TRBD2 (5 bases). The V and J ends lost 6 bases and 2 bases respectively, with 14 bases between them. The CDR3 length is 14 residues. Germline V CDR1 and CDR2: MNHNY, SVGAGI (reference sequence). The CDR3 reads CASRLRGLTYEQYF. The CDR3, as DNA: TGTGCCAGCAGGCTCAGAGGACTTACCTACGAGCAGTACTTC.

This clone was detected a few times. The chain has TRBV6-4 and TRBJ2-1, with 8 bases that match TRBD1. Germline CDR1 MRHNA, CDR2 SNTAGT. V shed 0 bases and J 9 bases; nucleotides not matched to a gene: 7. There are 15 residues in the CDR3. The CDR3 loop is CASSDSSDRGSEQFF. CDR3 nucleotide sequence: TGTGCCAGCAGTGACTCAAGCGACAGGGGAAGTGAGCAGTTCTTC.

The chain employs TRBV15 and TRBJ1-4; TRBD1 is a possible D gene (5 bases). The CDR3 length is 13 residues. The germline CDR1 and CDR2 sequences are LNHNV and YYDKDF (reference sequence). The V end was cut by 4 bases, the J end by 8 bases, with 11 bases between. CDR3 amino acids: CATSKQGREKLFF. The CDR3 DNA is TGTGCCACCAGCAAGCAGGGTCGCGAAAAACTGTTTTTT.

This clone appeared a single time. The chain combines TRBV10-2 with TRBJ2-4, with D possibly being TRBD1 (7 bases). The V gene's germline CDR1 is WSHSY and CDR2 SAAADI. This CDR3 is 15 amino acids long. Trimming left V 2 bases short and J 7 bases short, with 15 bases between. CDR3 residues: CASSESEGAGNIQYF. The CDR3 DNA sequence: TGCGCCAGCAGTGAGAGTGAGGGGGCGGGGAACATTCAGTACTTC.

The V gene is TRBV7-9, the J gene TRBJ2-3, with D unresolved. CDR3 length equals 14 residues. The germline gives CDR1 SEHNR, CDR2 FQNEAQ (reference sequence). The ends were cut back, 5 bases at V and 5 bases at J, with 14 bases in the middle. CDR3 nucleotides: TGTGCCAGCAGCCTCACTGGACGCAGAGATACGCAGTATTTT. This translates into CASSLTGRRDTQYF.

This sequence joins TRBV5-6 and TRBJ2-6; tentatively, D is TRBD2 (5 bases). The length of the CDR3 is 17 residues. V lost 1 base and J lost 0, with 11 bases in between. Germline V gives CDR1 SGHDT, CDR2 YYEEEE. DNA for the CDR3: TGTGCCAGCAGCTTGTGGACTGCCAGCTCTGGGGCCAACGTCCTGACTTTC. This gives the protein CASSLWTASSGANVLTF.

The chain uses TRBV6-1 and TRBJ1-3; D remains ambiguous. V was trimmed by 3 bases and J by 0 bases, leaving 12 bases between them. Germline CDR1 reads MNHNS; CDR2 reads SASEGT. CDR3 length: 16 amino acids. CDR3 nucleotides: TGTGCCAGCAGTGAGGATGAGGGTTCCTCTGGAAACACCATATATTTT. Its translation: CASSEDEGSSGNTIYF.

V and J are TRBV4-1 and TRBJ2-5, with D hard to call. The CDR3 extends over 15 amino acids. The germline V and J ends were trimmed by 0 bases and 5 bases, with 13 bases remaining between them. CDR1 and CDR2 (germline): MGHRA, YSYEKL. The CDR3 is CASSQDGRARETQYF. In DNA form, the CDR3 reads TGCGCCAGCAGCCAAGATGGTCGGGCTAGGGAGACCCAGTACTTC.

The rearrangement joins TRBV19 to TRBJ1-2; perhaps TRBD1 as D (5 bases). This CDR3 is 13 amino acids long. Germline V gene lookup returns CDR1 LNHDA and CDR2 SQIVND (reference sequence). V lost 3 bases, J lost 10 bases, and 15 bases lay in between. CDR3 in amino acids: CASSIGTVSFYTF. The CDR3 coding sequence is TGTGCCAGTAGTATCGGGACGGTATCTTTCTACACCTTC.

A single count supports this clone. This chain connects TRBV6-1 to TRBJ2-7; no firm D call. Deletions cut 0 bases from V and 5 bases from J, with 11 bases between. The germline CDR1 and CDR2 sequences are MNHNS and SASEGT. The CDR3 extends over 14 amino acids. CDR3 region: CASSEASETHEQYF. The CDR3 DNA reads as TGTGCCAGCAGTGAAGCGTCCGAAACTCACGAGCAGTACTTC.

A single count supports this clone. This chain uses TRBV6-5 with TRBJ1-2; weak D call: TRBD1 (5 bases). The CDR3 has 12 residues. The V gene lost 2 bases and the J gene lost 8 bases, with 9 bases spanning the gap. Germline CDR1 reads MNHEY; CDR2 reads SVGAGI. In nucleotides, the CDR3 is TGTGCCAGCAGTTACGGGGGGAACGGCTACACCTTC. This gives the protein CASSYGGNGYTF.